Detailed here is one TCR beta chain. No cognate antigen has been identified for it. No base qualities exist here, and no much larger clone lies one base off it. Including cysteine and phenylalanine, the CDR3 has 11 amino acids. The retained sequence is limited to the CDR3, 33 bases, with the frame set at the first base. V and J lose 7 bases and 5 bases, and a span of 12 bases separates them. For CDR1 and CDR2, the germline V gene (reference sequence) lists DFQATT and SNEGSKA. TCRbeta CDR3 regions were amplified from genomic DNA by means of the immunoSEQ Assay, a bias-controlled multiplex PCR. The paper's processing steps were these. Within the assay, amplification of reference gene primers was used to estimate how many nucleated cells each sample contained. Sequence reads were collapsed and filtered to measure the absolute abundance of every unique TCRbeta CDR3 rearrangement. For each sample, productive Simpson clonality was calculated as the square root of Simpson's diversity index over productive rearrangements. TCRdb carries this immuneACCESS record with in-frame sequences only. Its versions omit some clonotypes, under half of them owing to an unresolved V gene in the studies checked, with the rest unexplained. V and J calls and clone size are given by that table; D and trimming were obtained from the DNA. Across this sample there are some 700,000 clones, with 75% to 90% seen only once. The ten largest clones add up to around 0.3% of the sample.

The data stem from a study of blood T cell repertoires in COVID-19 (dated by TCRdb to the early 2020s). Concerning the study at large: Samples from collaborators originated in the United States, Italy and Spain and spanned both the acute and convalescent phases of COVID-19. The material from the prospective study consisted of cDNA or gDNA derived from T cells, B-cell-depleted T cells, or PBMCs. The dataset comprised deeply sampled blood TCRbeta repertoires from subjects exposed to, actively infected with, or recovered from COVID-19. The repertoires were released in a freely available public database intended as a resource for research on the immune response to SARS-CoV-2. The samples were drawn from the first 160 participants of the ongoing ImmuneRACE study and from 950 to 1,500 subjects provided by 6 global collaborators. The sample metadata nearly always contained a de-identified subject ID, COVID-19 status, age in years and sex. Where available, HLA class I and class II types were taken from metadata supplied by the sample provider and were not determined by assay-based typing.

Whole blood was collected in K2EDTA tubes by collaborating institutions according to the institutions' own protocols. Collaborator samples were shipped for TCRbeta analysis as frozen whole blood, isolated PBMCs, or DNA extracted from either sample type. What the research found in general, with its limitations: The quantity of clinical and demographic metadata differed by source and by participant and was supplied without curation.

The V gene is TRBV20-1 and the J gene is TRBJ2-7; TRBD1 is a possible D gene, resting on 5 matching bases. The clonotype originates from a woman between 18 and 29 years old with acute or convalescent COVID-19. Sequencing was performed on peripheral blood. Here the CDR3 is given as CSVLGPHEQYF. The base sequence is TGCAGTGTATTGGGGCCCCACGAGCAGTACTTC.